Listed below are T cell receptor beta chains from one sample, sequenced in a study of follicular helper T cells after annual influenza vaccination. Sequencing was performed with immunoSEQ multiplex PCR; in TCRdb, only in-frame clones are kept and a portion is missing. The sample contains some 5,100 clones, about 82% of which appear only once. Sequences were derived from CXCR5- memory CD4+ T cells sorted from blood, sampled on the day of influenza vaccination. The receptor set was obtained from an adult who received the influenza vaccine. Each CDR3 is given with its conserved first and last residue. D genes are given only for firm matches.

j_gene | d_gene | len | v_gene | CDR3aa
TRBJ2-5 | . | 11 | TRBV30 | CAWTQEETQYF
TRBJ1-1 | TRBD1 | 14 | TRBV5-3 | CARSPGQVGAEAFF
TRBJ2-1 | TRBD1 | 15 | TRBV27 | CASSLGGQGYNEQFF
TRBJ2-7 | . | 15 | TRBV7-2 | CASSFSGQPPYEQYF
TRBJ2-3 | TRBD2 | 12 | TRBV19 | CASSPGLAGQYF
TRBJ1-1 | . | 14 | TRBV18 | CASSPKALNTEAFF
TRBJ1-4 | . | 14 | TRBV2 | CASSVAGRTEKLFF
TRBJ1-1 | TRBD1 | 16 | TRBV5-4 | CASSLDLQGGNTEAFF
TRBJ2-2 | . | 14 | TRBV19 | CASSPVRDTGELFF
TRBJ2-7 | . | 12 | TRBV29-1 | CSVESGIREQYF
TRBJ2-1 | . | 17 | TRBV15 | CATSRDRLGLQSNEQFF
TRBJ1-5 | . | 12 | TRBV7-2 | CASSPPHQPQHF
TRBJ2-7 | . | 13 | TRBV13 | CANPGPRSYEQYF
TRBJ2-1 | TRBD2 | 17 | TRBV5-6 | CASSQQLRLAGANEQFF
TRBJ2-2 | . | 14 | TRBV5-5 | CASSLDLGTGELFF
TRBJ2-4 | TRBD2 | 14 | TRBV7-8 | CASSLGGLAGVQYF
TRBJ1-4 | TRBD1 | 14 | TRBV5-8 | CASSTGQGGEKLFF
TRBJ1-5 | . | 16 | TRBV6-6 | CASSPGQTVSNQPQHF
TRBJ2-1 | TRBD1 | 16 | TRBV7-9 | CASSPRDRVRNNEQFF
TRBJ1-5 | . | 11 | TRBV28 | CASSADQPQHF
TRBJ1-5 | . | 13 | TRBV19 | CASSKGTGQPQHF
TRBJ1-5 | . | 12 | TRBV7-2 | CASSAYNGPQHF
TRBJ2-4 | TRBD1 | 14 | TRBV28 | CASRTGGYGNIQYF
TRBJ1-1 | . | 14 | TRBV18 | CASSRRGADTEAFF
TRBJ2-3 | . | 12 | TRBV29-1 | CSGVTDADTQYF
TRBJ2-5 | TRBD2 | 13 | TRBV4-2 | CASSQGLAETQYF
TRBJ2-1 | . | 14 | TRBV2 | CASTEELKYNEQFF
TRBJ1-4 | TRBD1 | 15 | TRBV5-1 | CASSQSGQGDEKLFF
TRBJ2-2 | . | 16 | TRBV6-1 | CASSDRQGMNTGELFF
TRBJ1-5 | . | 14 | TRBV30 | CAWSRTGNNQPQHF
TRBJ1-5 | . | 13 | TRBV7-2 | CASSGGTQESQHF
TRBJ1-1 | . | 15 | TRBV7-9 | CASSQGGGGMVEAFF
TRBJ2-3 | . | 15 | TRBV7-3 | CASSLDGRGTDTQYF
TRBJ2-3 | . | 15 | TRBV7-2 | CASSLAGAGEDTQYF
TRBJ2-2 | . | 13 | TRBV9 | CASSVASFRELFF
TRBJ2-3 | . | 13 | TRBV18 | CASSAQGVGTQYF
TRBJ2-5 | TRBD1 | 13 | TRBV11-3 | CASSSGQGETQYF
TRBJ2-1 | TRBD1 | 15 | TRBV5-6 | CASSLYGPGGSEQFF
TRBJ2-5 | . | 14 | TRBV19 | CASSISLWGKTQYF
TRBJ2-7 | . | 15 | TRBV5-1 | CASSPETRGTYEQYF
TRBJ2-3 | TRBD2 | 17 | TRBV11-2 | CASSTRLAVGGTDTQYF
TRBJ2-6 | TRBD1 | 18 | TRBV19 | CASSIRTGLGSGANVLTF
TRBJ2-2 | . | 13 | TRBV6-1 | CASIRMGTGELFF
TRBJ1-2 | . | 14 | TRBV19 | CASSSLGDSYGYTF
TRBJ2-7 | . | 12 | TRBV10-1 | CASSRDSYEQYF
TRBJ2-3 | TRBD1 | 17 | TRBV12-5 | CASGSGQAQWGTDTQYF
TRBJ1-3 | . | 15 | TRBV18 | CASSPPRGSGNTIYF
TRBJ1-2 | TRBD1 | 16 | TRBV18 | CASSPEGQGGNYGYTF
TRBJ1-2 | . | 15 | TRBV4-1 | CASSQGGHLGKGYTF
TRBJ2-3 | . | 11 | TRBV2 | CASSVEDTQYF
TRBJ2-3 | TRBD1 | 14 | TRBV6-6 | CASSFLQGTDTQYF
TRBJ1-1 | . | 13 | TRBV11-3 | CASSLERYTEAFF